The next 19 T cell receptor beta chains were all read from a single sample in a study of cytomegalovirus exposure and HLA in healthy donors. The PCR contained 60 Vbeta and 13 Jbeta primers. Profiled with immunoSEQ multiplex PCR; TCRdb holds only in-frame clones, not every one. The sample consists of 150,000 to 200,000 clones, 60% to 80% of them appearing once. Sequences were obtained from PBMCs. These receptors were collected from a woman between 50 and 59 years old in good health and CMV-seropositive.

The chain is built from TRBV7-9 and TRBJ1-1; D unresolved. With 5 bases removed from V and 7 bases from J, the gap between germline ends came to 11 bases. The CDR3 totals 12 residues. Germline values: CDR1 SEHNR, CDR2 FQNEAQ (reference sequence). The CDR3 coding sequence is TGTGCCAGCAGCCCCGGACTCGATGAAGCTTTCTTT. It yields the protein CASSPGLDEAFF.

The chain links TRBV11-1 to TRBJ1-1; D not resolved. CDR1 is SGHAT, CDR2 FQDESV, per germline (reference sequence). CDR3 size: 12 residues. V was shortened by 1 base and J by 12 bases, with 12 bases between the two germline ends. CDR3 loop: CASSLVGGLTFF. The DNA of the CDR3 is TGTGCCAGCAGCTTAGTTGGAGGGTTAACTTTCTTT.

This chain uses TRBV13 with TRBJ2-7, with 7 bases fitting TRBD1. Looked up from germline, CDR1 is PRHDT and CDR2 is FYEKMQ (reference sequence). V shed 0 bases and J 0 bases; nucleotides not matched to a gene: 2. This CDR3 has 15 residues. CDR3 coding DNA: TGTGCCAGCAGCTTAGGCGACAGGGCCTCCTACGAGCAGTACTTC. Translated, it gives CASSLGDRASYEQYF.

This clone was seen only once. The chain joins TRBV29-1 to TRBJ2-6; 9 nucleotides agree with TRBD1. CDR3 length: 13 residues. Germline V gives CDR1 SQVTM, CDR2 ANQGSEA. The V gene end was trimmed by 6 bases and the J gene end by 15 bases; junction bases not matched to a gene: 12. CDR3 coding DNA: TGCAGCGTCGCCGGGACAGGGAGGTTTTCCCTGACTTTC. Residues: CSVAGTGRFSLTF. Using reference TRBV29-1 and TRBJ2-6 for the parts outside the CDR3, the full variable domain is SAVISQKPSRDICQRGTSLTIQCQVDSQVTMMFWYRQQPGQSLTLIATANQGSEATYESGFVIDKFPISRPNLTFSTLTVSNMSPEDSSIYLCSVAGTGRFSLTFGAGSRLTVL.

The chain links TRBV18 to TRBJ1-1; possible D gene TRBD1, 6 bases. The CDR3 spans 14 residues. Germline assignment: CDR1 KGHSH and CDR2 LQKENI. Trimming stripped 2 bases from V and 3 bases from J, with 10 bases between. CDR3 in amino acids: CASSPVSGDTEAFF. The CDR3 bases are TGTGCCAGCTCACCAGTCTCAGGGGACACTGAAGCTTTCTTT.

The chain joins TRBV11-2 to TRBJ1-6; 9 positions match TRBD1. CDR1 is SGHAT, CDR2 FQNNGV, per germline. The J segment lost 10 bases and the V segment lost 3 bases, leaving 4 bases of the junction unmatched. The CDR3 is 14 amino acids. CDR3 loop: CASSLDRGASPLHF. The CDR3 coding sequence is TGTGCCAGCAGCTTGGACAGGGGAGCCTCACCCCTCCACTTT.

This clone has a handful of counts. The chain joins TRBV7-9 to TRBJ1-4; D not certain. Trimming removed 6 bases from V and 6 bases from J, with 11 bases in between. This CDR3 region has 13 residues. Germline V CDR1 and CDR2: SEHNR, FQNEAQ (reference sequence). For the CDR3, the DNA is TGTGCCAGCAGTGGCTTTGCTCATGAAAAACTGTTTTTT. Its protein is CASSGFAHEKLFF.

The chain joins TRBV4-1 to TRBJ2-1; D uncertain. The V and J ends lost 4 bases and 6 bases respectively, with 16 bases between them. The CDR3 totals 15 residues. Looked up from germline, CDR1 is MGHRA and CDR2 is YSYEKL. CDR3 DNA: TGCGCCAGCAGCCCCATTGGTCGGTCGGGCAATGAGCAGTTCTTC. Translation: CASSPIGRSGNEQFF.

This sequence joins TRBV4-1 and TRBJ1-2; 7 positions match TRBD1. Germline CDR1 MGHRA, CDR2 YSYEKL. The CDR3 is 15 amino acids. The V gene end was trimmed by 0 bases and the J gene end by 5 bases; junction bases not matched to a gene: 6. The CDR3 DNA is TGCGCCAGCAGCCAAGATGTCACAGGGGTGTATGGCTACACCTTC. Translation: CASSQDVTGVYGYTF.

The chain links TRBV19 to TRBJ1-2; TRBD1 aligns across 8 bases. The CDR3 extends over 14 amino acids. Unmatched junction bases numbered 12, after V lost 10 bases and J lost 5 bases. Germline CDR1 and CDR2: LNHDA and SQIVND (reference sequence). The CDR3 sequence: CATRQGSRLYGYTF. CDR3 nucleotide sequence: TGTGCCACTAGACAGGGGTCCCGTCTTTATGGCTACACCTTC.

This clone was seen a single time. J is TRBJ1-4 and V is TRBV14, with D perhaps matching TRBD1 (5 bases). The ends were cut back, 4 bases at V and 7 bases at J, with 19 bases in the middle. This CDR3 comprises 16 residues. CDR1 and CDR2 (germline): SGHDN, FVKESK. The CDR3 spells CASSPWRGAYSEKLFF. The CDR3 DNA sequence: TGTGCCAGCAGCCCTTGGAGGGGCGCATACAGTGAAAAACTGTTTTTT.

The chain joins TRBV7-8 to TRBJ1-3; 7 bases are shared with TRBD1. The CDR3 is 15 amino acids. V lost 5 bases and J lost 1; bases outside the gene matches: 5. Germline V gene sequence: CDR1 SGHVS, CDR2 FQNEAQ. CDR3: CASSVDRVSGNTIYF. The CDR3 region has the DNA TGTGCCAGCAGCGTCGACAGGGTATCTGGAAACACCATATATTTT.

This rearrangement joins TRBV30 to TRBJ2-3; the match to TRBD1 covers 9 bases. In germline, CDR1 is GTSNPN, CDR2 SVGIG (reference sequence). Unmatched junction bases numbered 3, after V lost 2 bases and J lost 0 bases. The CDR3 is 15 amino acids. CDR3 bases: TGTGCCTGGAGTCAGACAGGGGGGAGCACAGATACGCAGTATTTT. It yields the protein CAWSQTGGSTDTQYF.

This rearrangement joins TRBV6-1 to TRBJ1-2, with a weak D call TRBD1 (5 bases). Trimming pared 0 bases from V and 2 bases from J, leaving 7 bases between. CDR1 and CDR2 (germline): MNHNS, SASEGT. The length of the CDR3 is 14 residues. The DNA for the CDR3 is TGTGCCAGCAGTGAAGCCGGGGGAAACTATGGCTACACCTTC. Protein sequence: CASSEAGGNYGYTF.

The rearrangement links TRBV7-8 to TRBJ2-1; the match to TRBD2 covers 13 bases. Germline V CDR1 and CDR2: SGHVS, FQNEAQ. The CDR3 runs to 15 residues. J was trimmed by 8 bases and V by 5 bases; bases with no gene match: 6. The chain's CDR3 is CASSVRLAGGDEQFF. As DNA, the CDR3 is TGTGCCAGCAGCGTTAGACTAGCGGGAGGCGATGAGCAGTTCTTC. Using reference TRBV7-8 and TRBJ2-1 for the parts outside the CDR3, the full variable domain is GAGVSQSPRYKVAKRGQDVALRCDPISGHVSLFWYQQALGQGPEFLTYFQNEAQLDKSGLPSDRFFAERPEGSVSTLKIQRTQQEDSAVYLCASSVRLAGGDEQFFGPGTRLTVL.

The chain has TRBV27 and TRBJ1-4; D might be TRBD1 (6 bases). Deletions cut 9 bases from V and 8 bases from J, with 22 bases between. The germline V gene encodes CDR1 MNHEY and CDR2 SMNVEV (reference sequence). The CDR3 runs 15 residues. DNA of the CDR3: TGTGCCAGTAGGCGGGCAGGGAACAGGGTAGAAAAACTGTTTTTT. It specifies CASRRAGNRVEKLFF.

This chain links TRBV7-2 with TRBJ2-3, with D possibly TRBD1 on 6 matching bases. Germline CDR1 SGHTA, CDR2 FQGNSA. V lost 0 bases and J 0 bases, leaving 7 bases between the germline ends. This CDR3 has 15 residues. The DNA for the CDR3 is TGTGCCAGCAGCTTAGCGGGGGCAAGCACAGATACGCAGTATTTT. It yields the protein CASSLAGASTDTQYF.

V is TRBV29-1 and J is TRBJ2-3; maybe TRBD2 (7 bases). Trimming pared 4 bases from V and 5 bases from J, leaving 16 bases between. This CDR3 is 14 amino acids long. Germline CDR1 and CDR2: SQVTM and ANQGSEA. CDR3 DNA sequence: TGCAGCGTTGCTTGGGGGGGGCGGGGAGATACGCAGTATTTT. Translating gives CSVAWGGRGDTQYF.

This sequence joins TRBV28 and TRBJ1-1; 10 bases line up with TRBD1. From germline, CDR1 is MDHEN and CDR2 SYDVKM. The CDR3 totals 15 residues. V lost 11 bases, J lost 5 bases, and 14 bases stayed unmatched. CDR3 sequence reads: CAVVPGTGVGTEAFF. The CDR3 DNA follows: TGTGCCGTTGTCCCGGGGACAGGGGTTGGAACTGAAGCTTTCTTT. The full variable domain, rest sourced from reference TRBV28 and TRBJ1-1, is DVKVTQSSRYLVKRTGEKVFLECVQDMDHENMFWYRQDPGLGLRLIYFSYDVKMKEKGDIPEGYSVSREKKERFSLILESASTNQTSMYLCAVVPGTGVGTEAFFGQGTRLTVV.